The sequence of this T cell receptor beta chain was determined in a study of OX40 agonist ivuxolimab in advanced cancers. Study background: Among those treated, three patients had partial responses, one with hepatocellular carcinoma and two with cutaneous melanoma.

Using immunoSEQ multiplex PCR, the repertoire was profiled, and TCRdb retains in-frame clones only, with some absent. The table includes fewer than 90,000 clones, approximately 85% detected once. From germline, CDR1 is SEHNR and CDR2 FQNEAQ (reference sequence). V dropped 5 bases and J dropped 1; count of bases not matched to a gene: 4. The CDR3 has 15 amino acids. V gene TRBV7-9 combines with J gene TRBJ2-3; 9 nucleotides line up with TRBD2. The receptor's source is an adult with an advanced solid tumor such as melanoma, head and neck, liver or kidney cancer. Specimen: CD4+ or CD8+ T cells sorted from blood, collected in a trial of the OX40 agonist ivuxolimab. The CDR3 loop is CASSPTSGRTDTQYF. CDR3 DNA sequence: TGTGCCAGCAGCCCGACTAGCGGCCGCACAGATACGCAGTATTTT.